This T cell receptor (beta chain) is from a study of chemoradiotherapy in HPV16-positive cancers. This CDR3 has 15 amino acids. With 8 bases removed from V and 4 bases from J, the gap between germline ends came to 20 bases. Germline lookup yields CDR1 MNHNS and CDR2 SASEGT. Note on this clone: Antigen: not known.

Broader study findings: Candidate HPV-specific clones and E7-related TCR motifs grew in tumor during treatment. HPV-responsive T-cell expansion during chemoradiotherapy was linked to improved recurrence-free survival in HPV16-positive patients.

Only in-frame clones appear in the TCRdb table, and some are missing; sequencing was by immunoSEQ multiplex PCR. The repertoire includes tens of thousands of clones, around 82% of them detected once, and about 5% sits in the top ten. This receptor was obtained from a human donor with HPV-associated anogenital cancer. This chain uses TRBV6-1 with TRBJ1-1; TRBD1 might be the D (6 bases). The starting material was blood, obtained from a patient who underwent chemoradiotherapy. The CDR3 loop reads CASGPVSGGSTEAFF. Written as DNA, the CDR3 is TGTGCCAGCGGGCCCGTAAGCGGGGGCAGCACTGAAGCTTTCTTT.